This TCR beta chain is from a study of CD8 T cells in ankylosing spondylitis (dated by TCRdb to between 2016 and 2019). Study-wide context: T cell receptor beta repertoires were profiled in healthy donors and ankylosing spondylitis patients so that disease-linked TCR variants could be found. Peripheral blood was sampled, and synovial fluid was additionally collected from ankylosing spondylitis patients. The whole study cohort included over 85 healthy donors and 20 to 30 ankylosing spondylitis patients. Broad study findings and their caveats: In peripheral blood, the disease-linked clones were found at relatively low frequencies and had a CD8+ phenotype. Some motif variants had previously been reported in the synovial fluid and blood of reactive arthritis patients, which suggests shared mechanisms of disease initiation. A TCR beta motif made up of roughly eight highly homologous amino acid variants appeared to be characteristic of blood from ankylosing spondylitis patients. The disease-linked clones were reported as significantly enriched in matched synovial fluid samples from ankylosing spondylitis patients.

Data came from an Illumina HiSeq 2500. Quantitative 5'-RACE with molecular barcodes was the method used to prepare the TCR beta libraries. From the authors' description of their analysis: A new computational method based on a probabilistic model of VDJ rearrangement was used to identify disease-linked TCR variants. TCRdb took the public reads, trimmed them with fastp at Q25, ran MiXCR for clone calling and kept in-frame beta chains. Each record represents a unique CDR3 protein, reported with the most common genes and DNA among its rows. It is TCRdb's table, rather than the study itself, that gives the V and J calls and clone size. This sample gives 200,000 to 300,000 distinct CDR3 sequences in total; 24% of them show up just once. Jointly, the top ten make up roughly 0.67% of the sample. To note about this clonotype: Its recognized antigen is unknown. No much larger clonotype is one base removed from it; base qualities were not supplied.

According to the germline V gene, CDR1 reads MNHNS and CDR2 reads SASEGT. The CDR3 covers 14 residues, taking in both the cysteine and the phenylalanine. CDR3 DNA is the only sequence kept; it has 42 bases, read in frame from the first base. A distance of 16 bases separates the germline ends of V and J, which lose 7 bases and 4 bases respectively. What was sequenced was blood, either unsorted or a sorted T cell fraction (not recorded which). Recombination joined TRBV6-1 with TRBJ2-5, with an unclear D gene assignment. This TCR derives from a male donor with ankylosing spondylitis or in good health (not recorded which). This receptor carries the CDR3 CASTSLGFGETQYF. The DNA sequence is TGTGCCAGCACCTCCCTCGGGTTCGGAGAGACCCAGTACTTC.